One and the same sample provided the 19 T cell receptor beta chains below, sequenced in a study of a mutant IDH1 vaccine in newly diagnosed glioma. The time point: week 47, end of study. Vaccine doses each comprised 300 ug of mutant IDH1 20-mer peptide, with topical imiquimod. What these receptors recognize is not known. Assay used: immunoSEQ multiplex PCR; TCRdb lists only in-frame clones, some missing. The sample has tens of thousands of clones; approximately 89% are singletons. The source material was PBMCs, sampled from a glioma patient whose treatment included an IDH1 peptide vaccine. These TCRs come from a man in his forties with glioma.

The chain carries TRBV7-9 and TRBJ1-4; D gene ambiguous. Germline values: CDR1 SEHNR, CDR2 FQNEAQ (reference sequence). V lost 5 bases to trimming and J lost 0 bases, with 7 bases between them. The CDR3 loop spans 14 amino acids. In nucleotides, the CDR3 is TGTGCCAGCAGCGCGGGCGCAACTAATGAAAAACTGTTTTTT. It specifies CASSAGATNEKLFF.

A note on this clone: The junction differs from germline at one of its ends, possibly a read error. The chain has TRBV18 and TRBJ2-5; D gene ambiguous. This CDR3 contains 14 residues. Germline CDR1 reads KGHSH; CDR2 reads LQKENI. CDR3 amino acids: CASSPPLSQETQYF. CDR3 nucleotides: TGTGCCAGTTCACCCCCCCTGAGCCAAGAGACCCAGTACTTC.

The J gene is TRBJ2-1, the V gene TRBV7-3; 7 bases line up with TRBD2. V shed 5 bases, J shed 4 bases, and the junction held 8 bases outside the gene matches. The CDR3 runs 15 residues. Germline loops: CDR1 SGHTA, CDR2 FQGTGA. The CDR3 loop is CASSLQASGYNEQFF. In nucleotides, the CDR3 is TGTGCCAGCAGCCTACAGGCTAGCGGTTACAATGAGCAGTTCTTC. The full variable domain, rest sourced from reference TRBV7-3 and TRBJ2-1, is GAGVSQTPSNKVTEKGKYVELRCDPISGHTALYWYRQSLGQGPEFLIYFQGTGAADDSGLPNDRFFAVRPEGSVSTLKIQRTERGDSAVYLCASSLQASGYNEQFFGPGTRLTVL.

CDR3 nucleotides: TGTGCCAGCAGCTTACGCGGCGGGGGGGCCGGAACCGGGGAGCTGTTTTTT. This encodes CASSLRGGGAGTGELFF. V and J are TRBV7-8 and TRBJ2-2; TRBD2 aligns across 9 bases. The V segment lost 2 bases and the J segment 5 bases; nucleotides outside the gene matches: 9. Per germline, CDR1 SGHVS and CDR2 FQNEAQ. CDR3 size: 17 residues.

The rearrangement links TRBV30 to TRBJ1-6; D not resolved. Germline assignment: CDR1 GTSNPN and CDR2 SVGIG (reference sequence). This CDR3 contains 11 residues. V lost 0 bases and J lost 13, with 7 bases in between. CDR3 DNA: TGTGCCTGGAGTGTTTTGGGTCCCCTCCACTTT. Encoded protein: CAWSVLGPLHF.

J is TRBJ2-7 and V is TRBV27; 9 nucleotides align to TRBD2. The CDR3 is made up of 17 amino acids. J was trimmed by 4 bases and V by 3 bases; bases with no gene match: 13. Germline CDR1 and CDR2: MNHEY and SMNVEV (reference sequence). CDR3 sequence reads: CASSFKGGIAGVYEQYF. The CDR3 DNA is TGTGCCAGCAGTTTTAAGGGCGGGATAGCGGGGGTTTACGAGCAGTACTTC.

The V call is TRBV9, the J call TRBJ1-3; D is unresolved. The V end was cut by 0 bases, the J end by 0 bases, with 7 bases between. Germline V lookup: CDR1 SGDLS, CDR2 YYNGEE. The CDR3 is 15 residues long. CDR3: CASSVELLSGNTIYF. The CDR3 DNA is TGTGCCAGCAGCGTAGAGTTACTCTCTGGAAACACCATATATTTT. The full variable domain, with the rest looked up from reference TRBV9 and TRBJ1-3, is DSGVTQTPKHLITATGQRVTLRCSPRSGDLSVYWYQQSLDQGLQFLIQYYNGEERAKGNILERFSAQQFPDLHSELNLSSLELGDSALYFCASSVELLSGNTIYFGEGSWLTVV.

J is TRBJ2-1 and V is TRBV6-1; weak D call: TRBD2 (5 bases). This CDR3 spans 15 amino acids. V gave up 6 bases and J gave up 4 bases, with 16 bases separating them. Germline V gene data show CDR1 as MNHNS and CDR2 as SASEGT. The CDR3 sequence is CASRSDFGIYNEQFF. CDR3 nucleotide sequence: TGTGCCAGCAGATCGGACTTCGGCATTTACAATGAGCAGTTCTTC.

This clone has a single count. J is TRBJ1-3 and V is TRBV7-9, with TRBD1 identical over 8 bases. Unmatched junction bases numbered 3, after V lost 5 bases and J lost 3 bases. The germline V gene encodes CDR1 SEHNR and CDR2 FQNEAQ (reference sequence). The CDR3 spans 14 residues. The CDR3 here is CASSPGQDGNTIYF. The CDR3 DNA follows: TGTGCCAGCAGCCCGGGACAGGATGGAAACACCATATATTTT.

This chain links TRBV5-5 with TRBJ2-7; D unresolved. Per the germline V gene, CDR1 is SGHKS and CDR2 is YYEKEE (reference sequence). V lost 6 bases to trimming and J lost 3 bases, with 10 bases between them. The CDR3 is 12 amino acids. CDR3 sequence reads: CASTLTFYEQYV. The CDR3 DNA is TGTGCCAGCACCCTGACATTCTACGAGCAGTACGTC.

The V gene is TRBV25-1, the J gene TRBJ1-6; D not certain. The CDR3 loop spans 16 amino acids. The V end lost 1 base, the J end lost 7 bases, and 14 bases lay between the germline ends. CDR1 is MGHDK and CDR2 is SYGVNS in the germline V gene. For the CDR3, the DNA is TGTGCCAGCAGTGAATCCCGACTGGGGAGGAATTCACCCCTCCACTTT. Protein: CASSESRLGRNSPLHF.

The V call is TRBV2, the J call TRBJ2-3, with 11 nucleotides matching TRBD2. The CDR3 covers 16 residues. The V segment lost 5 bases and the J segment 4 bases; nucleotides outside the gene matches: 8. Per germline, CDR1 SNHLY and CDR2 FYNNEI. DNA for the CDR3: TGTGCCAGCAGTTTGTTAGCGGGGGGGCCTGCAGATACGCAGTATTTT. Its translation is CASSLLAGGPADTQYF.

The V gene is TRBV2, the J gene TRBJ2-1; 7 bases are a match to TRBD2. Looked up from germline, CDR1 is SNHLY and CDR2 is FYNNEI. V trimming: 8 bases; J trimming: 5 bases; junction bases outside the gene matches: 9. The CDR3 length is 14 residues. Here the CDR3 DNA reads TGTGCCAGCGCAACGGCTAGCGGAAACAATGAGCAGTTCTTC. Its protein product is CASATASGNNEQFF.

The V call is TRBV14, the J call TRBJ1-1; TRBD1 matches at 8 bases. The CDR3 is 15 amino acids. V lost 1 base, J lost 6 bases, and 7 bases stayed unmatched. Germline values: CDR1 SGHDN, CDR2 FVKESK. The CDR3 DNA sequence: TGTGCCAGCAGCCAAGTGTACCAGGGGGCATCTGAAGCTTTCTTT. This codes for CASSQVYQGASEAFF.

This chain joins TRBV6-1 and TRBJ2-7; 7 bases agree with TRBD1. V dropped 6 bases and J dropped 4; count of bases not matched to a gene: 9. The CDR3 runs 14 residues. In germline, CDR1 is MNHNS, CDR2 SASEGT. CDR3 DNA sequence: TGTGCCAGCAGGGGGGACAGTTCCCATTACGAGCAGTACGTC. This gives the protein CASRGDSSHYEQYV.

V is TRBV30 and J is TRBJ2-3; D could derive from TRBD1 or TRBD2 (5 bases each). The V end lost 3 bases, the J end lost 0 bases, and 13 bases lay between the germline ends. This CDR3 is built from 15 residues. Germline V gene sequence: CDR1 GTSNPN, CDR2 SVGIG (reference sequence). The CDR3 protein is CAWRPGRISTDTQYF. CDR3 bases: TGTGCCTGGAGGCCGGGACGCATTAGCACAGATACGCAGTATTTT.

The chain combines TRBV11-3 with TRBJ2-2, with 8 bases fitting TRBD1. The CDR3 has 15 amino acids. Germline CDR1 reads SGHNT; CDR2 reads YENEEA. V lost 5 bases and J lost 1; bases outside the gene matches: 3. The CDR3 here is CASSADRGNTGELFF. The CDR3 nucleotides read TGTGCCAGCAGCGCCGACAGGGGGAACACCGGGGAGCTGTTTTTT. Filled out from reference TRBV11-3 and TRBJ2-2, the complete variable domain reads EAGVVQSPRYKIIEKKQPVAFWCNPISGHNTLYWYLQNLGQGPELLIRYENEEAVDDSQLPKDRFSAERLKGVDSTLKIQPAELGDSAVYLCASSADRGNTGELFFGEGSRLTVL.

This chain uses TRBV29-1 with TRBJ1-1; D gene unclear. CDR3 size: 13 residues. Germline CDR1 SQVTM, CDR2 ANQGSEA. Trimming cost V 4 bases and J 1 base, with 10 bases left between them. In DNA form, the CDR3 reads TGCAGCGTTGGCCTGGGCGGGAACACTGAAGCTTTCTTT. Residues: CSVGLGGNTEAFF.

V and J are TRBV7-9 and TRBJ2-1; TRBD2 matches at 7 bases. The germline V gene has CDR1 SEHNR and CDR2 FQNEAQ (reference sequence). With V trimmed by 5 bases and J by 2 bases, 6 bases remained unmatched. This CDR3 region has 15 residues. Here the CDR3 reads CASSRPGGTYNEQFF. In nucleotides, the CDR3 is TGTGCCAGCAGCCGTCCCGGGGGGACCTACAATGAGCAGTTCTTC. The full variable domain, with the rest looked up from reference TRBV7-9 and TRBJ2-1, is DTGVSQNPRHKITKRGQNVTFRCDPISEHNRLYWYRQTLGQGPEFLTYFQNEAQLEKSRLLSDRFSAERPKGSFSTLEIQRTEQGDSAMYLCASSRPGGTYNEQFFGPGTRLTVL.